Reported below is one T cell receptor (beta chain). Participant-reported clinical history was the basis for cohort assignment. A case of COVID-19 had been met by exposed participants within 2 weeks before study entry. The data originate from a study of blood T cell repertoires in COVID-19. Background on the study: PBMCs, B-cell-depleted T cells, or T cells provided the cDNA or gDNA that made up the material.

Unmatched junction bases numbered 4, after V lost 5 bases and J lost 1 base. The CDR3 contains 14 residues. CDR1 is MNHEY and CDR2 is SVGAGI in the germline V gene. Authors' processing steps: Researchers report that nucleated cell counts were estimated from reference gene primer amplification. TCRdb's table, derived via immunoSEQ multiplex PCR, lists solely in-frame clones and lacks some. The DNA gave D and trimming, while V, J and clone size come from that table. The data hold 300,000 to 400,000 clones, with around 85% observed a single time. Sequencing input: PBMCs or T cells enriched from blood (not recorded which). The clonotype was recovered from a woman in her 30s who had been exposed to COVID-19. This chain joins TRBV6-5 and TRBJ2-7, with 8 bases that match TRBD1. The DNA of the CDR3 is TGTGCCAGCAGTCCGGACAGGGTATCCTACGAGCAGTACTTC. Amino acids: CASSPDRVSYEQYF.